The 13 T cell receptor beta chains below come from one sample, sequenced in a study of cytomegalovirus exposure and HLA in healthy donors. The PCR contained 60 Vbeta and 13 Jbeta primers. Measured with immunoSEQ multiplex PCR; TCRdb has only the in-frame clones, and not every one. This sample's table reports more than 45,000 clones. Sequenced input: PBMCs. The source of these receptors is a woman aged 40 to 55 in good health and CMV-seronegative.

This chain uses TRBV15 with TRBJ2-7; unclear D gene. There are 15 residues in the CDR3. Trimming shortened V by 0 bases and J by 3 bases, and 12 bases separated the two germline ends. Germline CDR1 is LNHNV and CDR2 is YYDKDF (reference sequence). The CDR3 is CATSRDRQPSYEQYF. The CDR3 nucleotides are TGTGCCACCAGCAGAGACAGACAACCCAGCTACGAGCAGTACTTC.

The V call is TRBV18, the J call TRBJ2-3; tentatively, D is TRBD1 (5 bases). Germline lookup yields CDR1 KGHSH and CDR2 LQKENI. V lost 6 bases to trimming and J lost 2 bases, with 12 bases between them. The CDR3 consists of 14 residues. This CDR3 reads CASSRALYTDTQYF. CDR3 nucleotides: TGTGCCAGCTCCAGGGCCTTGTACACAGATACGCAGTATTTT.

CDR3 bases: TGTGCCTGGAGTGTCGGTAGCGGGAGCACAGATACGCAGTATTTT. This translates into CAWSVGSGSTDTQYF. The genes are TRBV30 and TRBJ2-3, with TRBD2 matching over 7 bases. The V segment lost 0 bases and the J segment 0 bases; nucleotides outside the gene matches: 3. This CDR3 region has 15 residues. Germline lookup yields CDR1 GTSNPN and CDR2 SVGIG (reference sequence).

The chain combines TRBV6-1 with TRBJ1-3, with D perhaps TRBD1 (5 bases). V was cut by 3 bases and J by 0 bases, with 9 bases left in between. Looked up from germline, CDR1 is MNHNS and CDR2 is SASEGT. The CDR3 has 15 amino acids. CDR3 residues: CASSDGASSGNTIYF. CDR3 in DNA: TGTGCCAGCAGTGATGGGGCAAGCTCTGGAAACACCATATATTTT.

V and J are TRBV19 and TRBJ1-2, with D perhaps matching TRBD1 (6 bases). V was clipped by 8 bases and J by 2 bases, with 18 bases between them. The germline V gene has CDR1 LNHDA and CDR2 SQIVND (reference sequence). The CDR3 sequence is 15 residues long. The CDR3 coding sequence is TGTGCCAGTGACCGGGGGGCTGACACAAACTATGGCTACACCTTC. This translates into CASDRGADTNYGYTF.

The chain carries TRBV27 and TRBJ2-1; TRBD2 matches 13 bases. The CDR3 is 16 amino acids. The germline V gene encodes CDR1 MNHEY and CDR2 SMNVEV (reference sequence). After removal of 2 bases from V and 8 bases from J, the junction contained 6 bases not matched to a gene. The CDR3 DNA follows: TGTGCCAGCAGTTTAGGGACTAGCGGGATGTGGTATGAGCAGTTCTTC. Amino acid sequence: CASSLGTSGMWYEQFF.

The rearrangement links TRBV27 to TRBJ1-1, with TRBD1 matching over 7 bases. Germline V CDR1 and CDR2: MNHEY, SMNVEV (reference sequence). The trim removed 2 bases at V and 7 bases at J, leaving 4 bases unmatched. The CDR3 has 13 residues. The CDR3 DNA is TGTGCCAGCAGTTTAGACAGGGTGGGTGAAGCTTTCTTT. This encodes CASSLDRVGEAFF.

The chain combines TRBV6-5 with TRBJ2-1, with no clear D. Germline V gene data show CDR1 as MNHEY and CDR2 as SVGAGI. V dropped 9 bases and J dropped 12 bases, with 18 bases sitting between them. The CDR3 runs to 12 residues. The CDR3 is CASQNPGFAQFF. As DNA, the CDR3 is TGTGCCAGTCAAAATCCCGGGTTCGCGCAGTTCTTC.

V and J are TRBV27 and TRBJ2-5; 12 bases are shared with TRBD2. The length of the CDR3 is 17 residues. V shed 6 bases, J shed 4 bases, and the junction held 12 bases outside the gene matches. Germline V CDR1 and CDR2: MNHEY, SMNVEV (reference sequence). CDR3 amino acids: CASSLGTSGPLGETQYF. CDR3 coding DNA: TGTGCCAGCAGCCTAGGGACTAGCGGGCCCTTGGGAGAGACCCAGTACTTC.

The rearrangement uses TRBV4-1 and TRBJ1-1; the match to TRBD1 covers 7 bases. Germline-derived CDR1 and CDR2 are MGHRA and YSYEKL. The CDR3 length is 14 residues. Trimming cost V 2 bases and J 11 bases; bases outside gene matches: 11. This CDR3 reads CASSQPLSDRAAFF. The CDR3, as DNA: TGCGCCAGCAGCCAACCCCTGTCCGACAGGGCGGCTTTCTTT.

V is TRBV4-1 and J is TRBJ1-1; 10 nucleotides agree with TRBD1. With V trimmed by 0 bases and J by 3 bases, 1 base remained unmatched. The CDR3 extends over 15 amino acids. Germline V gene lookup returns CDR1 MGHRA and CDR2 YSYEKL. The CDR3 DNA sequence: TGCGCCAGCAGCCAAGAAGGACAGGGGGACACTGAAGCTTTCTTT. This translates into CASSQEGQGDTEAFF.

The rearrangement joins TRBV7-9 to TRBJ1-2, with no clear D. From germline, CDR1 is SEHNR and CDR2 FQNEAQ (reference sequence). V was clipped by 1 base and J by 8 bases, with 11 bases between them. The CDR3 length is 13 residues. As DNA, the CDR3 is TGTGCCAGCAGCTTAGAACCCGTGGGCGGCTACACCTTC. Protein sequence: CASSLEPVGGYTF.

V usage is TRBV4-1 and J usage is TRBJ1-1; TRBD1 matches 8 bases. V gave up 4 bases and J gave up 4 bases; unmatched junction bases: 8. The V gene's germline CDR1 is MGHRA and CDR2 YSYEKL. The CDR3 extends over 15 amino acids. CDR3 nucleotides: TGCGCCAGCAGCCTCAGCACAGGGGGAGGCACTGAAGCTTTCTTT. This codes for CASSLSTGGGTEAFF.